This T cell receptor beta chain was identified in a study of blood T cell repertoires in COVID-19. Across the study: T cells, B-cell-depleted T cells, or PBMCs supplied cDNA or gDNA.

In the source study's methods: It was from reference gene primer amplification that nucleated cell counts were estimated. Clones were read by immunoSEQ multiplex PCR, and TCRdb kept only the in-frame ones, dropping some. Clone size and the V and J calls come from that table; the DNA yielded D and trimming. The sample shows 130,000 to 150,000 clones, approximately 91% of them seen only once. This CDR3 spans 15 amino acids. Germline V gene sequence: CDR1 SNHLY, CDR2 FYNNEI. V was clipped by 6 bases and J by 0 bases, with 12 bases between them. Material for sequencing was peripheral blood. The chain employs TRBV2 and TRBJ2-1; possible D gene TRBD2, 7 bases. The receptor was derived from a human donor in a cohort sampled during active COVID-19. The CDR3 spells CASRAGAFSYNEQFF. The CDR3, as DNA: TGTGCCAGCAGGGCGGGGGCTTTCTCCTACAATGAGCAGTTCTTC.